This TCR beta chain was identified in a study of CD4 T cells in relation to SARS-CoV-2 and coronaviruses. About the research overall: ViraFEST: approximately 10-day antigen culture of PBMCs, then TCR beta CDR3 sequencing.

CDR3 size: 15 residues. Germline V lookup: CDR1 MNHEY, CDR2 SVGAGI. V was trimmed by 4 bases and J by 3 bases, leaving 16 bases between them. Unexposed donor CD4+ T cells date from about 2011-2018, before the COVID-19 pandemic. After less than 11 days of culture, CD4+ T cells were isolated. Each well had approximately 2.2 million PBMCs in about 5% human AB serum with IL-2. Concerning this clone itself: The antigen is not known.

Findings and caveats of the study: Roughly three fifths of donors had memory CD4+ clonotypes crossrecognizing SARS-CoV-2 and common cold coronavirus spike.

Only in-frame clones appear in the TCRdb table, and some are missing; sequencing was by immunoSEQ multiplex PCR. Among roughly 24,000 clones listed, 70% to 80% were seen once. The sequence was obtained from a human donor in good health. Sequencing used CD4+ T cells from PBMCs, cultured in vitro. The gene calls are TRBV6-5 and TRBJ2-7, with D tentatively TRBD2 (5 bases). CDR3 amino acids: CASSSVEGLHYEQYF. CDR3 coding DNA: TGTGCCAGCAGTTCCGTCGAGGGCCTACACTACGAGCAGTACTTC.